The sequence of this T cell receptor beta chain was determined in a study of T cell responses to AZD1222 COVID-19 vaccine. General observations from the study: Most donors were white British and more were female, and clonal diversity was possibly underestimated.

Germline values: CDR1 LNHDA, CDR2 SQIVND (reference sequence). Trimming took 1 base from V and 7 from J; bases not matched to a gene: 12. This CDR3 has 17 amino acids. Concerning this clone itself: Its antigen remains unidentified.

Profiling relied on immunoSEQ multiplex PCR, and the TCRdb table lists in-frame clones only, not all of them. The table has 80,000 or so clones, roughly 87% seen once. The genes are TRBV19 and TRBJ1-5; TRBD1 matches at 8 bases. The source was peripheral blood, collected on day 0 of MenACWY control vaccination. The receptor was isolated from an adult in good health. DNA of the CDR3: TGTGCCAGTAGTATAGGCGGCGCAGGGGGCGTAGGGCAGCCCCAGCATTTT. This encodes CASSIGGAGGVGQPQHF.